Below, one T cell receptor (beta chain) is given with its context. Its antigen remains unknown. This CDR3 is built from 13 residues. The V and J ends lost 1 base and 14 bases respectively, with 14 bases between them. Germline V gives CDR1 SGHAT, CDR2 FQNNGV. This entry comes from a study of PD-1 blockade in classical Hodgkin lymphoma. Study-wide results and limits: Possibly reflecting disease activity or prior therapy, repertoire differences have causes that remain undefined. The study found that TCR diversity rose significantly by C4D1 in CD4+ but not CD8+ cells.

Assay: immunoSEQ multiplex PCR; the TCRdb copy retains only in-frame clones and omits some. The sample has roughly 18,000 clones, 65% to 85% seen once. The sample's time point: cycle 4 day 1 (C4D1), after more than five weeks of nivolumab. Every one of the patients relapsed after autologous stem cell transplantation (brentuximab vedotin exposure was variable). Best response was recorded as complete response, partial response or progressive disease. Sequenced material: peripheral blood mononuclear cells (PBMCs), taken before the fourth cycle of nivolumab. This TCR derives from a human donor with classical Hodgkin lymphoma. This sequence joins TRBV11-2 and TRBJ1-4, with D unclear. The DNA of the CDR3 is TGTGCCAGCAGCTTAGGTCTGGACTTTCCCCTGTTTTTT. This codes for CASSLGLDFPLFF.